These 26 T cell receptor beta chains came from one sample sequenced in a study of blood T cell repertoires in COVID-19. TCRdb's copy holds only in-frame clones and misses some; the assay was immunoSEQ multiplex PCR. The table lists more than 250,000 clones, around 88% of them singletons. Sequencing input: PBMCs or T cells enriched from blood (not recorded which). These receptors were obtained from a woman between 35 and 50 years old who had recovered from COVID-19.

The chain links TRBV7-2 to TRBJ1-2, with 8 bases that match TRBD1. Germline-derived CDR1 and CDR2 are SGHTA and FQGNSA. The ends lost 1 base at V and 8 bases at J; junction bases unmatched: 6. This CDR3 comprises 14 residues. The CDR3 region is CASSLVRGQEGYTF. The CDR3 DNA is TGTGCCAGCAGCTTAGTCAGGGGGCAGGAGGGCTACACCTTC.

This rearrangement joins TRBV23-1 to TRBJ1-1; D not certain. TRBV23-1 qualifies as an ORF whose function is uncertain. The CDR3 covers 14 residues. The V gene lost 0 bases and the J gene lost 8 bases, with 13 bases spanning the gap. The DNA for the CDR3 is TGCGCCAGCAGTCAATCGCTCCCAAGAGGAGAAGCTTTCTTT. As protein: CASSQSLPRGEAFF.

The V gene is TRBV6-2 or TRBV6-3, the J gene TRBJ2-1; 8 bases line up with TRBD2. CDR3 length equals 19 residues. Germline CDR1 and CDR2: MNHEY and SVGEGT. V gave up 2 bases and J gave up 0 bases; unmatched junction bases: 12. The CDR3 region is CASSYPAVASGHSYNEQFF. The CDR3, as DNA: TGTGCCAGCAGTTACCCCGCCGTGGCTAGCGGGCACTCCTACAATGAGCAGTTCTTC.

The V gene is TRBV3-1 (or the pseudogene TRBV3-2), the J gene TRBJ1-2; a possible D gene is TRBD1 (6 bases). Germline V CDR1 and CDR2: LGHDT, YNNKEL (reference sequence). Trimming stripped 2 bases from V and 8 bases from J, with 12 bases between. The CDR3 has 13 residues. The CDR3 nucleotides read TGTGCCAGCAGCCAAAGGGGGTTTTCCGGCTACACCTTC. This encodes CASSQRGFSGYTF.

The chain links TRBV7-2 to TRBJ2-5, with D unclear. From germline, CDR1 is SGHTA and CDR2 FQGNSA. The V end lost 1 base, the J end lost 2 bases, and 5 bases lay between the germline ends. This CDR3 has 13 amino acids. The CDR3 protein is CASSLEAQETQYF. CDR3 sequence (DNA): TGTGCCAGCAGCTTAGAAGCGCAAGAGACCCAGTACTTC.

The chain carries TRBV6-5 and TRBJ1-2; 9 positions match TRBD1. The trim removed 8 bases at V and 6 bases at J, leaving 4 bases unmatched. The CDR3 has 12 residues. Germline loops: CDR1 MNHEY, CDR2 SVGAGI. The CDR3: CASFDRGDGYTF. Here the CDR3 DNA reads TGTGCCAGCTTCGACAGGGGGGATGGCTACACCTTC.

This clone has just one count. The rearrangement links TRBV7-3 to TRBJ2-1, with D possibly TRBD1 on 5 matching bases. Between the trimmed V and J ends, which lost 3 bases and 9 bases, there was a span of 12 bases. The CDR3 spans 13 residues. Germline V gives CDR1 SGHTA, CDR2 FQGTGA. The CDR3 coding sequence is TGTGCCAGCAGCTTTTCTCAGGGCACTGAGCAGTTCTTC. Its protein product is CASSFSQGTEQFF. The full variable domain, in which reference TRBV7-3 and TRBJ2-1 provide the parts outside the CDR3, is GAGVSQTPSNKVTEKGKYVELRCDPISGHTALYWYRQSLGQGPEFLIYFQGTGAADDSGLPNDRFFAVRPEGSVSTLKIQRTERGDSAVYLCASSFSQGTEQFFGPGTRLTVL.

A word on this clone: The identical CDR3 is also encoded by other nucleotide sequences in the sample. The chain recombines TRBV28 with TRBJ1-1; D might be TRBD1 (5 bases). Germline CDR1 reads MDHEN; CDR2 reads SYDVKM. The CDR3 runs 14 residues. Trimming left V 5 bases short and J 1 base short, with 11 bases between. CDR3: CASSLSTGNTEAFF. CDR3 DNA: TGTGCCAGCAGTCTATCAACAGGGAACACTGAAGCTTTCTTT.

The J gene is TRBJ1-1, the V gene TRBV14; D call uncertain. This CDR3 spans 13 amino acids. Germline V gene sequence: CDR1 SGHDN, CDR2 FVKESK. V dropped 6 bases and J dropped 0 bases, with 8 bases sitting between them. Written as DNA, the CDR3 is TGTGCCAGCAGTGCTACCATGAACACTGAAGCTTTCTTT. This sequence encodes CASSATMNTEAFF.

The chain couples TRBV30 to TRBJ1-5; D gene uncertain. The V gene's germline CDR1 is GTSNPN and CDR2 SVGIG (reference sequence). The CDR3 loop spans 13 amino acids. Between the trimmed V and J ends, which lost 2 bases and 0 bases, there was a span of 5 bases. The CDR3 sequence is CAWSFSSNQPQHF. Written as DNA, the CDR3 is TGTGCCTGGAGTTTCTCTAGCAATCAGCCCCAGCATTTT.

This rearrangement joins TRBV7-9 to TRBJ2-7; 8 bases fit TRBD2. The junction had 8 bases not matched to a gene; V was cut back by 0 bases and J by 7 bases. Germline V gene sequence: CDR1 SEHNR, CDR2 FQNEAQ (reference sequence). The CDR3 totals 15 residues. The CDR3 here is CASSLAGGRTREQYF. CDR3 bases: TGTGCCAGCAGCTTAGCGGGCGGGAGGACGCGGGAGCAGTACTTC.

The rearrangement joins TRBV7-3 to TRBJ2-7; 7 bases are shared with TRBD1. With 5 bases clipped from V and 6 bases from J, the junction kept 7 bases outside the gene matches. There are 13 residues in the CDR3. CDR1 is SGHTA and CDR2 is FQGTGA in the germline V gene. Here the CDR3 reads CASSTGKGAEQYF. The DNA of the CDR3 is TGTGCCAGCAGCACTGGGAAGGGGGCCGAGCAGTACTTC.

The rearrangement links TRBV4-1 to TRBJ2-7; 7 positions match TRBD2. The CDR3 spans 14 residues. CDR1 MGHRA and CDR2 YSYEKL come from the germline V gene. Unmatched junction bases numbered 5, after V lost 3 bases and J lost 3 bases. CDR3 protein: CASSHFGRSYEQYF. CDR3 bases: TGCGCCAGCAGCCACTTCGGGAGGAGCTACGAGCAGTACTTC.

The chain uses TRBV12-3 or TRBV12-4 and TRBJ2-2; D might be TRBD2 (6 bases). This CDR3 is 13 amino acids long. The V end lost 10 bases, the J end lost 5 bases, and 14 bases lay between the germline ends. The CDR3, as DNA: TGTGCCACTACAACCGGGAGAACCGGGGAGCTGTTTTTT. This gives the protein CATTTGRTGELFF.

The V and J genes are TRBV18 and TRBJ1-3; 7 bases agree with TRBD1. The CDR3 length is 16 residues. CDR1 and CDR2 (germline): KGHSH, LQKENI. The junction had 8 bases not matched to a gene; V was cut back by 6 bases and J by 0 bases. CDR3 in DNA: TGTGCCAGCTCCCCCATCGGACAGGCCTCTGGAAACACCATATATTTT. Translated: CASSPIGQASGNTIYF.

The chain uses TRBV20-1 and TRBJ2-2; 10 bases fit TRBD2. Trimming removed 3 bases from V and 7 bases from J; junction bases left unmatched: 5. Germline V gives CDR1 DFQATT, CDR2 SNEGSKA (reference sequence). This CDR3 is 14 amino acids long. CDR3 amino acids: CSASTSGTVGELFF. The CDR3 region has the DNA TGCAGTGCTAGTACTAGCGGGACCGTCGGGGAGCTGTTTTTT.

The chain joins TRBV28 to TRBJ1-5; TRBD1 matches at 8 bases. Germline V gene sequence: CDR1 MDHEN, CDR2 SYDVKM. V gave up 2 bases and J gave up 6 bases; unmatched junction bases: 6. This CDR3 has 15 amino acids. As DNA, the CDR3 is TGTGCCAGCAGTTTAGAGACAGGGGTGGTTCAGCCCCAGCATTTT. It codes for CASSLETGVVQPQHF.

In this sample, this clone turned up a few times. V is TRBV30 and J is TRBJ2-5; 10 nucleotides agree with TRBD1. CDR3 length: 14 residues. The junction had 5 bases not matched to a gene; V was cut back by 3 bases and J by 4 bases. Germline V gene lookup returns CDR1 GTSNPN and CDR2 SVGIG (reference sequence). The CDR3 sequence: CAWSKRTGGETQYF. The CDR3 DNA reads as TGTGCCTGGAGCAAAAGGACAGGGGGAGAGACCCAGTACTTC.

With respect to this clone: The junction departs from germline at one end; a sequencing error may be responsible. The CDR3 coding sequence is TGTGCTAGCAGCTTAGTCCGGACAGCGGAAGAGACCCAGTACTTC. Its protein is CASSLVRTAEETQYF. The chain combines TRBV7-7 with TRBJ2-5; a weak D match, TRBD1 (6 bases). CDR3 length: 15 residues. CDR1 and CDR2 (germline): SSHAT, FNYEAQ (reference sequence).

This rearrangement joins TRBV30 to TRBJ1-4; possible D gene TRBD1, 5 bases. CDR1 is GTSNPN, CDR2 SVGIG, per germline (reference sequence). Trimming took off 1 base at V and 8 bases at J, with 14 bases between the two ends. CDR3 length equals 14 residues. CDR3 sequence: CAWSGAGVGEKLFF. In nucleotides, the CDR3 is TGTGCCTGGAGTGGGGCGGGGGTTGGAGAAAAACTGTTTTTT.

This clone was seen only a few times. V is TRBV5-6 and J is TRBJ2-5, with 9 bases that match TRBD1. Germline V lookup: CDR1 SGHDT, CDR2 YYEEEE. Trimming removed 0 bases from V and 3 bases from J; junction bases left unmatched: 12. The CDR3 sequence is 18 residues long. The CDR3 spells CASSLVGVVRTGEETQYF. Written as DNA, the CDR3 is TGTGCCAGCAGCTTGGTCGGCGTCGTCCGGACAGGGGAAGAGACCCAGTACTTC.

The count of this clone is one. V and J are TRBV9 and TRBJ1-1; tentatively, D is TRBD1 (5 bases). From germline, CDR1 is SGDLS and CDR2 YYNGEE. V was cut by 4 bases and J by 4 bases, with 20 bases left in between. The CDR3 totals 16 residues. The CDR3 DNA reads TGTGCCAGCAGCCCCACCTTGGACACCCGAGTCACTGAAGCTTTCTTT. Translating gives CASSPTLDTRVTEAFF.

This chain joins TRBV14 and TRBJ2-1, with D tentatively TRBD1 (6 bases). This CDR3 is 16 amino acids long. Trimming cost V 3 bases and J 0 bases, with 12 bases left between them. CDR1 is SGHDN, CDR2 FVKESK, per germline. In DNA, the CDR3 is TGTGCCAGCAGCCACAGGGGTCCTAGCTCCTACAATGAGCAGTTCTTC. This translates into CASSHRGPSSYNEQFF.

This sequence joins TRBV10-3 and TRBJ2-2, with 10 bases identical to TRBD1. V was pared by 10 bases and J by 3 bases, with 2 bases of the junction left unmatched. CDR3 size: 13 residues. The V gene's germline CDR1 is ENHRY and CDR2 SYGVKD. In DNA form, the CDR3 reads TGTGCCACCGGGACAGGGGACACCGGGGAGCTGTTTTTT. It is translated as CATGTGDTGELFF.

CDR3 sequence: CASSLQVGQGYTF. Here the CDR3 DNA reads TGCGCCAGCAGCTTGCAGGTGGGGCAAGGCTACACCTTC. This chain uses TRBV5-1 with TRBJ1-2; possible D gene TRBD1, 5 bases. Germline-derived CDR1 and CDR2 are SGHRS and YFSETQ. The CDR3 has 13 amino acids. Trimming took 1 base from V and 8 from J, leaving 12 bases between them.

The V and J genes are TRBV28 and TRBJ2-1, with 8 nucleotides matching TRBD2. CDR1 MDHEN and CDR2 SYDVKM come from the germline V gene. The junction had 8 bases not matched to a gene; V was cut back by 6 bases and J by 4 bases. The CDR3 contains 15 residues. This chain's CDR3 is CASRYGGRSYNEQFF. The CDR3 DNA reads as TGTGCCAGCAGATATGGCGGGAGGTCTTACAATGAGCAGTTCTTC.